These 19 T cell receptor beta chains came from one sample sequenced in a study of CD8 T cells in ankylosing spondylitis. No antigen has been identified for these receptors. Findings and limits, study-wide: A motif in TCR beta, a set of under ten highly homologous variants, appeared characteristic of ankylosing spondylitis blood.

TCRdb ran MiXCR on the 5' RACE reads and lists one entry per CDR3 protein. Of 670,000 or so distinct CDR3 sequences detected, around 19% appear once; the ten largest clones hold over 15%. The sequencing input was blood, either unsorted or a sorted T cell fraction (not recorded which). The source is a male donor with ankylosing spondylitis.

This clonotype was observed a handful of times. The chain couples TRBV7-2 to TRBJ2-1; D is unclear. Germline CDR1 reads SGHTA; CDR2 reads FQGNSA. There are 15 residues in the CDR3. V was trimmed by 7 bases and J by 4 bases, leaving 17 bases between them. For the CDR3, the DNA is TGTGCCAGCACCAAACAGCCGGGCCTTTACAATGAGCAGTTCTTC. It codes for CASTKQPGLYNEQFF. Based on the CDR3 plus reference TRBV7-2 and TRBJ2-1, the full variable domain is GAGVSQSPSNKVTEKGKDVELRCDPISGHTALYWYRQSLGQGLEFLIYFQGNSAPDKSGLPSDRFSAERTGGSVSTLTIQRTQQEDSAVYLCASTKQPGLYNEQFFGPGTRLTVL.

This clonotype was recorded a few times. V is TRBV20-1 and J is TRBJ1-1, with D possibly being TRBD1 (5 bases). V was shortened by 2 bases and J by 5 bases, with 9 bases between the two germline ends. This CDR3 has 12 residues. Germline-derived CDR1 and CDR2 are DFQATT and SNEGSKA (reference sequence). The CDR3: CSARQGVTEAFF. Here the CDR3 DNA reads TGCAGTGCTAGACAGGGAGTGACTGAAGCTTTCTTT.

This chain connects TRBV5-5 to TRBJ2-4; maybe TRBD2 (5 bases). The germline V gene encodes CDR1 SGHKS and CDR2 YYEKEE (reference sequence). Trimming left V 0 bases short and J 3 bases short, with 19 bases between. The length of the CDR3 is 18 residues. CDR3 amino acids: CASSLDASLTWSKNIQYF. In nucleotides, the CDR3 is TGTGCCAGCAGCTTGGATGCTAGCCTAACTTGGAGCAAAAACATTCAGTACTTC.

In its sample, this clonotype was seen many times. The CDR3 nucleotides are TGCAGTGCTAGGGCCAGGGCTAGCGTGGAGACCCAGTACTTC. It translates to CSARARASVETQYF. The genes are TRBV20-1 and TRBJ2-5; weak D call: TRBD2 (6 bases). The CDR3 loop spans 14 amino acids. Per germline, CDR1 DFQATT and CDR2 SNEGSKA (reference sequence). V shed 3 bases and J shed 5 bases, with 16 bases lying between them.

This clonotype came up a few times. The chain is built from TRBV10-3 and TRBJ2-3, with TRBD2 matching over 8 bases. Germline loops: CDR1 ENHRY, CDR2 SYGVKD. V lost 7 bases to trimming and J lost 2 bases; unmatched junction nucleotides: 5. This CDR3 comprises 14 residues. DNA of the CDR3: TGTGCCATCACAACAGCGGGAGTCACAGATACGCAGTATTTT. This translates into CAITTAGVTDTQYF.

At least ten counts were recorded for this clonotype. J is TRBJ1-5 and V is TRBV5-6; TRBD1 is a possible D gene (6 bases). Germline CDR1 reads SGHDT; CDR2 reads YYEEEE. The CDR3 covers 14 residues. V gave up 4 bases and J gave up 7 bases, with 15 bases separating them. This CDR3 is CASSRGQRDQPQHF. In DNA, the CDR3 is TGTGCCAGCAGCCGCGGACAGAGGGACCAGCCCCAGCATTTT. Variable domain in full (rest from reference TRBV5-6 and TRBJ1-5): DAGVTQSPTHLIKTRGQQVTLRCSPKSGHDTVSWYQQALGQGPQFIFQYYEEEERQRGNFPDRFSGHQFPNYSSELNVNALLLGDSALYLCASSRGQRDQPQHFGDGTRLSIL.

The rearrangement joins TRBV29-1 to TRBJ2-7, with a tentative D call TRBD2 (6 bases). The CDR3 covers 15 residues. V lost 6 bases, J lost 2 bases, and 20 bases lay in between. CDR1 and CDR2 from the germline V gene are SQVTM and ANQGSEA. In DNA form, the CDR3 reads TGCAGCGTCATTTTGAACGGACGGGAGACCTACGAGCAGTACTTC. This sequence encodes CSVILNGRETYEQYF.

This clonotype occurred many times. The V gene is TRBV7-9, the J gene TRBJ1-1; 8 nucleotides match TRBD1. Germline loops: CDR1 SEHNR, CDR2 FQNEAQ (reference sequence). The CDR3 is 15 amino acids. Unmatched junction bases numbered 8, after V lost 5 bases and J lost 3 bases. CDR3 nucleotide sequence: TGTGCCAGCAGCGAATCAGGGGGCTGGTACACTGAAGCTTTCTTT. It is translated as CASSESGGWYTEAFF.

This clonotype was detected only a few times. The gene calls are TRBV7-6 and TRBJ1-4; 8 bases map to TRBD1. Per germline, CDR1 SGHVS and CDR2 FNYEAQ. V lost 6 bases and J lost 7; bases outside the gene matches: 7. This CDR3 spans 14 amino acids. Here the CDR3 DNA reads TGTGCCAGCAGTCCCGGGACAGGAACTGAAAAACTGTTTTTT. The encoded protein is CASSPGTGTEKLFF. The entire variable domain, with the rest obtained from reference TRBV7-6 and TRBJ1-4, is as follows: GAGVSQSPRYKVTKRGQDVALRCDPISGHVSLYWYRQALGQGPEFLTYFNYEAQQDKSGLPNDRFSAERPEGSISTLTIQRTEQRDSAMYRCASSPGTGTEKLFFGSGTQLSVL.

This clonotype was picked up a small number of times. This chain links TRBV5-1 with TRBJ1-1, with TRBD1 as a possible D gene (6 bases). The CDR3 is 16 amino acids. Germline CDR1 is SGHRS and CDR2 is YFSETQ. With 1 base removed from V and 1 base from J, the gap between germline ends came to 14 bases. The CDR3 here is CASSLTGSRQNTEAFF. DNA of the CDR3: TGCGCCAGCAGCTTGACAGGGTCGAGGCAGAACACTGAAGCTTTCTTT. The variable domain in full, completed from reference TRBV5-1 and TRBJ1-1, reads KAGVTQTPRYLIKTRGQQVTLSCSPISGHRSVSWYQQTPGQGLQFLFEYFSETQRNKGNFPGRFSGRQFSNSRSEMNVSTLELGDSALYLCASSLTGSRQNTEAFFGQGTRLTVV.

This clonotype was counted between two and nine times. The CDR3 sequence: CASSLEPENTEAFF. CDR3 DNA: TGCGCCAGCAGCTTGGAACCAGAGAACACTGAAGCTTTCTTT. The chain carries TRBV5-1 and TRBJ1-1; D is unresolved. Germline V gives CDR1 SGHRS, CDR2 YFSETQ. CDR3 length equals 14 residues. Trimming took off 0 bases at V and 1 base at J, with 7 bases between the two ends.

This rearrangement joins TRBV7-6 to TRBJ2-5; the D gene could be TRBD1 or TRBD2 (5 bases each). V shed 5 bases and J shed 5 bases, with 9 bases lying between them. CDR1 and CDR2 from the germline V gene are SGHVS and FNYEAQ. The CDR3 is 12 amino acids. CDR3 region: CASSIEGETQYF. The CDR3 DNA sequence: TGTGCCAGCAGCATAGAGGGGGAGACCCAGTACTTC.

V usage is TRBV27 and J usage is TRBJ2-5; 9 bases map to TRBD2. The CDR3 runs 16 residues. Germline trimming cut 3 bases from V and 1 base from J; bases unmatched to any gene: 6. CDR1 MNHEY and CDR2 SMNVEV come from the germline V gene (reference sequence). The CDR3 sequence is CASSFLSGGGQETQYF. In DNA form, the CDR3 reads TGTGCCAGCAGTTTCCTTAGCGGGGGAGGCCAAGAGACCCAGTACTTC.

This clonotype turned up a few times. V gene TRBV11-2 combines with J gene TRBJ2-6; TRBD2 matches at 10 bases. V lost 5 bases to trimming and J lost 0 bases; unmatched junction nucleotides: 7. In germline, CDR1 is SGHAT, CDR2 FQNNGV. This CDR3 is built from 18 residues. For the CDR3, the DNA is TGTGCCAGCAGCCCCTCACTAGCGGGATTCTCTGGGGCCAACGTCCTGACTTTC. As protein: CASSPSLAGFSGANVLTF.

At least ten counts were recorded for this clonotype. V usage is TRBV7-2 and J usage is TRBJ2-5; no firm D call. Trimming removed 3 bases at V and 2 bases at J, with 7 bases between. Looked up from germline, CDR1 is SGHTA and CDR2 is FQGNSA. The CDR3 totals 13 residues. The CDR3 sequence is CASSFSTQETQYF. In DNA, the CDR3 is TGTGCCAGCAGCTTCTCGACGCAAGAGACCCAGTACTTC.

The J gene is TRBJ2-3, the V gene TRBV18; D may match TRBD1 or TRBD2 (6 bases each). Germline V gene sequence: CDR1 KGHSH, CDR2 LQKENI. V lost 3 bases to trimming and J lost 6 bases, with 16 bases between them. The CDR3 consists of 15 residues. The CDR3 bases are TGTGCCAGCTCACCGTCCGTGGGGGGCGTGGATACGCAGTATTTT. It codes for CASSPSVGGVDTQYF.

The sample holds many counts of this clonotype. V and J are TRBV6-5 and TRBJ2-5; TRBD2 might be the D (5 bases). This CDR3 contains 16 residues. Germline V lookup: CDR1 MNHEY, CDR2 SVGAGI. V lost 0 bases and J 5 bases, leaving 16 bases between the germline ends. The CDR3 DNA reads TGTGCCAGCAGTTACTCGACCCTAGCCGAGGTTGAGACCCAGTACTTC. The encoded protein is CASSYSTLAEVETQYF.

The sample holds many counts of this clonotype. The rearrangement joins TRBV20-1 to TRBJ1-1; tentatively, D is TRBD1 (5 bases). The CDR3 consists of 14 residues. CDR1 and CDR2 from the germline V gene are DFQATT and SNEGSKA (reference sequence). V lost 3 bases and J lost 4, with 15 bases in between. The CDR3 nucleotides read TGCAGTGCTAGCCGATCCAGAGGGGCCACTGAAGCTTTCTTT. Translating it yields CSASRSRGATEAFF.

This clonotype appeared many times. This chain links TRBV5-5 with TRBJ1-1; D is ambiguous. Germline CDR1 reads SGHKS; CDR2 reads YYEKEE (reference sequence). CDR3 length: 15 amino acids. V lost 3 bases, J lost 4 bases, and 16 bases lay in between. Here the CDR3 DNA reads TGTGCCAGCAGCTCCCGGTTACCGGGAGGCACTGAAGCTTTCTTT. Translated: CASSSRLPGGTEAFF.